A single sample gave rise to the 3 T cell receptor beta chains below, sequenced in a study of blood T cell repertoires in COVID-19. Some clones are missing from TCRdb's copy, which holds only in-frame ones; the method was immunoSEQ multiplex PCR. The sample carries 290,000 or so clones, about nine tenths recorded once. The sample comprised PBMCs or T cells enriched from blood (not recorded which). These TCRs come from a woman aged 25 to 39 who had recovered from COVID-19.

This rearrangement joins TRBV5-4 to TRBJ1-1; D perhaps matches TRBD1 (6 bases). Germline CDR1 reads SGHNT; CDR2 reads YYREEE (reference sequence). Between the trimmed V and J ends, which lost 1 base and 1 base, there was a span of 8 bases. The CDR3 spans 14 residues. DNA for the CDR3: TGTGCCAGCAGCTTGCCAGGGGAGAACACTGAAGCTTTCTTT. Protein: CASSLPGENTEAFF.

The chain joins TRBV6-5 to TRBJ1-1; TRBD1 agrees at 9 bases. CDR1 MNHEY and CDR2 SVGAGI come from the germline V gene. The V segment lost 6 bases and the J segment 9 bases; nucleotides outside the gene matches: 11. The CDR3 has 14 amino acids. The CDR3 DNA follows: TGTGCCAGCAGAATTCCGGGACAGGGAATGAAAGCTTTCTTT. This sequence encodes CASRIPGQGMKAFF.

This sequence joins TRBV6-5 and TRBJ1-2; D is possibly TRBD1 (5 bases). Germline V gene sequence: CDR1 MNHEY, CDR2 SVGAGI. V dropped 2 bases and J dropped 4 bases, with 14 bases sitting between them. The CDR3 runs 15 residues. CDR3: CASSYDSGNGYGYTF. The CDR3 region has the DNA TGTGCCAGCAGTTACGATTCAGGGAACGGCTATGGCTACACCTTC.